This is a list of T cell receptor beta chains from one sample in a study of blood T cell repertoires in COVID-19. The data were produced by immunoSEQ multiplex PCR, yet TCRdb's version contains in-frame clones alone and is incomplete. The table lists around 180,000 clones, 70% to 90% of them singletons. Sequences were obtained from peripheral blood. The receptor source for this set is a man older than 75 with COVID-19, enrolled during active disease. The CDR3 runs from the conserved cysteine through the conserved F or W. The D gene is left open where the match is weak. The size field is filled for only some rows; it gives once, few, many or a size class.

v_call	clone_size	j_call	d_call	cdr3_nt	cdr3_aa
TRBV3-1/TRBV3-2	.	TRBJ1-1	.	TGTGCCAGCAGCCAAGCAGGGATCATGAACACTGAAGCTTTCTTT	CASSQAGIMNTEAFF
TRBV7-6	.	TRBJ2-1	TRBD2	TGTGCCAGCAGCTTTTTTGGTGCGAGCGGGGCAAACAATGAGCAGTTCTTC	CASSFFGASGANNEQFF
TRBV6-5	.	TRBJ1-5	TRBD1	TGTGCCAGCAGTCCACAGGGGGCGGACGGGCAGCCCCAGCATTTT	CASSPQGADGQPQHF
TRBV28	once	TRBJ1-2	TRBD1	TGTGCCAGCAGCCGAGTTAGACAGGGCGTCTACACCTTC	CASSRVRQGVYTF
TRBV7-9	.	TRBJ1-1	.	TGTGCCAGCGCAACTCAGGGGTTCGGGGCTGAAGCTTTCTTT	CASATQGFGAEAFF
TRBV6-5	.	TRBJ2-5	.	TGTGCCAGCAGTTACAGCAGGGAAGCAGAGACCCAGTACTTC	CASSYSREAETQYF
TRBV7-6	.	TRBJ1-1	TRBD1	TGTGCCAGCAGCTTAGGGAGCACAGGGGGTACTGAAGCTTTCTTT	CASSLGSTGGTEAFF
TRBV5-1	.	TRBJ2-5	TRBD2	TGCGCCAGCAGCTCGGGACTAGCGGGGGGGCGCCAAGAGACCCAGTACTTC	CASSSGLAGGRQETQYF
TRBV5-1	.	TRBJ1-4	TRBD1	TGCGCCAGCAGCCAACCGGGACAGGGGCCTAATGAAAAACTGTTTTTT	CASSQPGQGPNEKLFF
TRBV2	once	TRBJ2-5	.	TGTGCCAGCAGTCGGCAGGGGGGAGAGACCCAGTACTTC	CASSRQGGETQYF
TRBV9	once	TRBJ2-7	TRBD1	TGTGCCAGCAGCGTCAGACAGGGACCCTACGAGCAGTACTTC	CASSVRQGPYEQYF
TRBV5-1	.	TRBJ2-5	.	TGCGCCAGCAGCTTGCCTAGTCGGTTAGAGACCCAGTACTTC	CASSLPSRLETQYF
TRBV19	few	TRBJ2-3	TRBD2	TGTGCCAGTAGTTCCCGCTCCCTTGGAGGGACTAGCGGTAAAGATACGCAGTATTTT	CASSSRSLGGTSGKDTQYF
TRBV6-5	.	TRBJ1-1	TRBD1	TGTGCCAGCACCTGGGACAGGGCAAACACTGAAGCTTTCTTT	CASTWDRANTEAFF
TRBV6-5	.	TRBJ1-2	.	TGTGCCAGCTCGGCGGGGGAAACGGATGGCTACACCTTC	CASSAGETDGYTF
TRBV5-1	few	TRBJ2-3	TRBD1	TGCGCCAGCAGCCCCCGTCCGGGACAGGGTAGTGAGACGCAGTATTTT	CASSPRPGQGSETQYF
TRBV3-1/TRBV3-2	.	TRBJ2-4	.	TGTGCCAGCAGCCAAGAGTTGTGGGGGCCTACCAAAAACATTCAGTACTTC	CASSQELWGPTKNIQYF
TRBV5-6	.	TRBJ1-1	.	TGTGCCAGCAGCTTGCGGGGGGCCACTGAAGCTTTCTTT	CASSLRGATEAFF
TRBV5-4	.	TRBJ2-1	TRBD2	TGTGCCAGCAGCTTCGTCGGGCTAGCGGGGATGTACAATGAGCAGTTCTTC	CASSFVGLAGMYNEQFF
TRBV20-1	.	TRBJ1-5	TRBD1	TGCAGTGCTAGTCAGGGGGGTTTAAATCAGCCCCAGCATTTT	CSASQGGLNQPQHF
TRBV12-3/TRBV12-4	.	TRBJ2-1	.	TGTGCCAGCAGCTATTCGACAGCCAATGAGCAGTTCTTC	CASSYSTANEQFF
TRBV6-2/TRBV6-3	.	TRBJ2-1	TRBD1	TGTGCCAGCAGTTCTTTCCAACAGGGGGCATGGAATGAGCAGTTCTTC	CASSSFQQGAWNEQFF
TRBV12-3/TRBV12-4	few	TRBJ1-2	TRBD1	TGTGCCAGCAGTACAGGGGGCTCCTCCGGCTACACCTTC	CASSTGGSSGYTF
TRBV10-2	.	TRBJ2-3	TRBD2	TGCGCCAGCAGTGAGAGGGGAGGGGCTAGCGGGGGGGACACTAGCACAGATACGCAGTATTTT	CASSERGGASGGDTSTDTQYF
TRBV18	.	TRBJ1-5	.	TGTGCCAGCTCACCAGGACTCGAGTACAATCAGCCCCAGCATTTT	CASSPGLEYNQPQHF
TRBV9	.	TRBJ2-2	TRBD2	TGTGCCAGCAGCGTAGATCCTAGCGGGGGGGGCACCGGGGAGCTGTTTTTT	CASSVDPSGGGTGELFF
TRBV6-5	.	TRBJ1-6	.	TGTGCCAGCACCGGACAGCCTAATAATTCACCCCTCCACTTT	CASTGQPNNSPLHF
TRBV28	.	TRBJ1-1	.	TGTGCCAGCAGTCCGCGAACCGGGTCGGGGGGGATTGAAGCTTTCTTT	CASSPRTGSGGIEAFF
TRBV18	.	TRBJ1-2	.	TGTGCCAGCTCGCCCTTGCGACAGGTCGACTATGGCTACACCTTC	CASSPLRQVDYGYTF